This TCR beta chain comes out of a study of T cell clones after liver transplantation. The wider study: A pre-transplant mixed lymphocyte reaction with TCRbeta sequencing defined graft-donor-reactive clones followed in post-transplant blood. Tolerant meant at least one year fully off immunosuppression without liver enzymes above twice normal. Third-party-reactive TCRbeta sequences from pre-transplant mixed lymphocyte reactions served as antigen-independent comparators. Study-wide findings and caveats: Graft donor-reactive T cells possibly entered the graft instead of undergoing deletion.

V was clipped by 5 bases and J by 3 bases, with 26 bases between them. The germline V gene encodes CDR1 MDHEN and CDR2 SYDVKM. This CDR3 contains 18 residues. A remark on this clone: The target antigen is unknown.

Sequencing used immunoSEQ multiplex PCR; TCRdb keeps in-frame clones, though not all of them. This table has about 75,000 clones, under 90% appearing once. The material was CD4+ T cells from blood, obtained less than 50 months after liver transplant. The J gene is TRBJ2-7, the V gene TRBV28; D gene unclear. This clonotype was sampled from a human patient who received a liver transplant. Some T cells may be provided by the graft donor. Here the CDR3 reads CASSRLWVGHVRVYEQYF. CDR3 bases: TGTGCCAGCAGTCGACTTTGGGTGGGCCATGTCCGAGTCTACGAGCAGTACTTC. Looking up the rest from reference TRBV28 and TRBJ2-7 gives the full variable domain: DVKVTQSSRYLVKRTGEKVFLECVQDMDHENMFWYRQDPGLGLRLIYFSYDVKMKEKGDIPEGYSVSREKKERFSLILESASTNQTSMYLCASSRLWVGHVRVYEQYFGPGTRLTVT.